These T cell receptor beta chains were read from a single sample in a study of CD8 T cells in Susac syndrome. TCRdb reanalysed the immunoSEQ multiplex PCR reads using MiXCR and keeps one entry per CDR3 protein. The sample includes approximately 190,000 distinct CDR3 sequences, about 94% of them seen just once. Sequencing was performed on CD4+ T cells from PBMCs. All receptors come from a human donor with Susac syndrome. Each CDR3 is given with its conserved first and last residue. A D gene is named only where the DNA matches it firmly. The size entry is marked missing in some rows and otherwise reads once, few, many or a size class.

TRBD1,TRBJ2-1,TRBV30,NA,CAWSPGQVYNEQFF,TGTGCCTGGAGTCCGGGACAGGTCTACAATGAGCAGTTCTTC
NA,TRBJ1-2,TRBV7-2,once,CASSAPGAYYGYTF,TGTGCCAGCAGCGCTCCGGGAGCGTACTATGGCTACACCTTC
TRBD1,TRBJ2-7,TRBV7-2,NA,CASSPPTGLYHEQYF,TGTGCCAGCAGCCCACCGACAGGGTTATACCACGAGCAGTACTTC
NA,TRBJ1-1,TRBV5-1,NA,CASSPAIEGTEAFF,TGCGCCAGCAGCCCCGCTATAGAGGGCACTGAAGCTTTCTTT
TRBD2,TRBJ2-1,TRBV7-3,once,CASSLEGAGGGEQFF,TGTGCCAGCAGCTTAGAGGGAGCGGGGGGCGGAGAGCAGTTCTTC
TRBD2,TRBJ2-1,TRBV13,NA,CASSLSRLAGAPWVQFF,TGTGCCAGCAGCTTATCCCGACTAGCGGGGGCTCCCTGGGTGCAGTTCTTC
NA,TRBJ2-2,TRBV12-3/TRBV12-4,NA,CASTPSRVSGELFF,TGTGCCAGCACCCCCAGTCGGGTCTCCGGGGAGCTGTTTTTT
TRBD2,TRBJ2-5,TRBV30,NA,CAWSVSGGVQETQYF,TGTGCCTGGAGTGTTAGCGGGGGGGTCCAAGAGACCCAGTACTTC
NA,TRBJ2-7,TRBV5-1,NA,CASSLASGRRYEQYF,TGCGCCAGCAGCTTGGCGAGTGGGCGACGGTACGAGCAGTACTTC
NA,TRBJ1-1,TRBV2,few,CASSRGGDTEAFF,TGTGCCAGCAGCCGAGGCGGGGACACTGAAGCTTTCTTT
NA,TRBJ2-3,TRBV29-1,NA,CSVDRGSGVTDTQYF,TGCAGCGTTGACCGAGGGTCGGGGGTAACAGATACGCAGTATTTT
NA,TRBJ1-2,TRBV25-1,NA,CASRQSRQPEGYTF,TGTGCCAGCAGACAAAGCCGACAGCCTGAGGGCTACACCTTC
NA,TRBJ2-5,TRBV30,once,CAWSPASLVETQYF,TGTGCCTGGAGTCCCGCGAGTTTGGTAGAGACCCAGTACTTC
NA,TRBJ2-1,TRBV30,NA,CAWSVLGGNEQFF,TGTGCCTGGAGTGTTCTAGGCGGCAATGAGCAGTTCTTC
NA,TRBJ1-2,TRBV7-2,NA,CASTLEPGRGYGYTF,TGTGCCAGCACCCTAGAACCGGGACGGGGCTATGGCTACACCTTC
NA,TRBJ2-2,TRBV14,NA,CASSQVVLTGELFF,TGTGCCAGCAGCCAAGTGGTACTCACCGGGGAGCTGTTTTTT
NA,TRBJ2-7,TRBV7-6,NA,CASSPLPGSTYEQYF,TGTGCCAGCAGCCCGTTGCCGGGAAGCACCTACGAGCAGTACTTC
NA,TRBJ1-1,TRBV20-1,NA,CSARQGANTEAFF,TGCAGTGCTAGACAGGGAGCCAACACTGAAGCTTTCTTT
NA,TRBJ1-3,TRBV20-1,NA,CVGGTSGNTIYF,TGCGTCGGGGGGACATCTGGAAACACCATATATTTT
NA,TRBJ2-1,TRBV29-1,NA,CSVPGLGYNEQFF,TGCAGCGTCCCGGGACTTGGCTACAATGAGCAGTTCTTC
TRBD2,TRBJ2-3,TRBV30,NA,CAWSGASGGTDTQYF,TGTGCCTGGAGTGGGGCTAGCGGGGGCACAGATACGCAGTATTTT
TRBD1,TRBJ1-1,TRBV30,NA,CAWSRQGGTEAFF,TGTGCCTGGAGTAGACAGGGGGGCACTGAAGCTTTCTTT
NA,TRBJ1-1,TRBV12-3/TRBV12-4,NA,CASSTRGGSEAFF,TGTGCCAGCAGTACGAGGGGGGGCTCTGAAGCTTTCTTT
NA,TRBJ2-7,TRBV12-3/TRBV12-4,NA,CASSLNWDRSFYEQYF,TGTGCCAGCAGCCTAAATTGGGACCGGTCGTTCTACGAGCAGTACTTC
NA,TRBJ2-7,TRBV5-4,NA,CAISYEQYF,TGTGCCATTTCCTACGAGCAGTACTTC
TRBD1,TRBJ1-6,TRBV7-6,once,CASSAGQALSLHF,TGTGCCAGCAGCGCAGGACAGGCGTTATCCCTCCACTTT
TRBD2,TRBJ2-3,TRBV20-1,NA,CSANLAGSTDTQYF,TGCAGTGCTAACCTAGCGGGGTCCACAGATACGCAGTATTTT
NA,TRBJ2-1,TRBV7-3,NA,CASSLSQGKRSNEQFF,TGTGCCAGCAGCTTAAGTCAGGGTAAGAGGAGCAATGAGCAGTTCTTC
TRBD1,TRBJ1-1,TRBV27,NA,CASSWDREVTEAFF,TGTGCCAGCAGTTGGGACAGGGAGGTCACTGAAGCTTTCTTT
TRBD2,TRBJ2-7,TRBV12-3/TRBV12-4,NA,CASSPRGAVTYEQYF,TGTGCCAGCAGCCCGCGGGGGGCTGTCACCTACGAGCAGTACTTC
NA,TRBJ2-3,TRBV27,NA,CASSVPGATDTQYF,TGTGCCAGCAGTGTTCCGGGGGCTACAGATACGCAGTATTTT